This passage covers 18 T cell receptor beta chains from one sample sequenced in a study of blood T cell repertoires in COVID-19 (dated by TCRdb to between 2020 and 2021). Library preparation used the immunoSEQ multiplex PCR assay. TCRdb took over this immuneACCESS table, retaining in-frame rearrangements with V and J assigned. Such tables are incomplete; in checked studies, under half of the missing clones stem from an unresolved V gene, and the remainder is unexplained. This sample comprises under 150,000 clones, about 89% of them detected only once. The top ten constitute less than 20% of the sample. Sequenced sample: peripheral blood. The receptors derive from a man aged 50 to 59 with active or convalescent COVID-19.

The V call is TRBV9, the J call TRBJ2-2, with D perhaps matching TRBD1 (6 bases). The length of the CDR3 is 16 residues. Germline CDR1 SGDLS, CDR2 YYNGEE. Deletions cut 2 bases from V and 0 bases from J, with 11 bases between. The CDR3 here is CASSVSGTPNTGELFF. The CDR3 coding sequence is TGTGCCAGCAGCGTTTCCGGGACACCGAACACCGGGGAGCTGTTTTTT.

The rearrangement uses TRBV20-1 and TRBJ2-7; 11 nucleotides match TRBD1. Germline CDR1 reads DFQATT; CDR2 reads SNEGSKA (reference sequence). CDR3 length: 21 amino acids. The V and J ends lost 3 bases and 2 bases, in that order; junction bases with no gene match: 24. The CDR3 DNA is TGCAGTGCTAGTGTTCCTAAAAACCCCCGGGACAGGGGGGGACCAACCTACGAGCAGTACTTC. This sequence encodes CSASVPKNPRDRGGPTYEQYF.

The chain recombines TRBV10-1 with TRBJ2-7, with 7 bases aligning to TRBD1. The CDR3 is 14 residues long. V gave up 5 bases and J gave up 0 bases; unmatched junction bases: 4. Germline lookup yields CDR1 WNHNN and CDR2 SYGVQD (reference sequence). CDR3 residues: CASSLDRYSYEQYF. CDR3 DNA: TGCGCCAGCAGTCTGGACAGGTACTCCTACGAGCAGTACTTC.

This clone was seen only once. The V and J genes are TRBV30 and TRBJ1-1; 8 bases align to TRBD1. The CDR3 consists of 15 residues. V lost 5 bases and J lost 0; bases outside the gene matches: 8. Germline assignment: CDR1 GTSNPN and CDR2 SVGIG (reference sequence). The DNA for the CDR3 is TGTGCCTGGGGATTGGACAGGGTAGTGAACACTGAAGCTTTCTTT. Translating gives CAWGLDRVVNTEAFF.

The chain carries TRBV9 and TRBJ1-2; TRBD1 might be the D (5 bases). V was pared by 0 bases and J by 4 bases, with 13 bases between. CDR1 and CDR2 from the germline V gene are SGDLS and YYNGEE. The CDR3 extends over 15 amino acids. In DNA form, the CDR3 reads TGTGCCAGCAGCGTAGGTCCGACTAGGGGCTATGGCTACACCTTC. As protein: CASSVGPTRGYGYTF.

The chain couples TRBV18 to TRBJ1-1; maybe TRBD1 (6 bases). V dropped 5 bases and J dropped 1 base, with 8 bases sitting between them. This CDR3 comprises 13 residues. Germline-derived CDR1 and CDR2 are KGHSH and LQKENI. The CDR3 sequence: CASSDRQNTEAFF. The CDR3 nucleotides read TGTGCCAGCTCAGACAGGCAGAACACTGAAGCTTTCTTT.

CDR3 region: CASSQDRGVPTQTKYNEQFF. The CDR3 DNA is TGTGCCAGCAGCCAAGATAGGGGCGTCCCCACCCAAACTAAATACAATGAGCAGTTCTTC. V gene TRBV3-1 (or the pseudogene TRBV3-2) combines with J gene TRBJ2-1; possibly TRBD1 for D (5 bases). Germline V gives CDR1 LGHDT, CDR2 YNNKEL (reference sequence). CDR3 length: 20 amino acids. With 0 bases removed from V and 4 bases from J, the gap between germline ends came to 25 bases.

V and J are TRBV10-3 and TRBJ2-7, with 8 bases aligning to TRBD2. The CDR3 covers 14 residues. Trimming cost V 3 bases and J 6 bases; bases outside gene matches: 7. The V gene's germline CDR1 is ENHRY and CDR2 SYGVKD. CDR3 residues: CAISEEREIGEQYF. DNA for the CDR3: TGTGCCATCAGTGAAGAGCGGGAGATTGGCGAGCAGTACTTC.

The chain couples TRBV24-1 to TRBJ2-7; no definite D call. Trimming shortened V by 4 bases and J by 7 bases, and 10 bases separated the two germline ends. CDR1 and CDR2 from the germline V gene are KGHDR and SFDVKD. The CDR3 spans 12 residues. CDR3 sequence: CATSDRGREQYF. The DNA for the CDR3 is TGTGCCACCAGTGACCGAGGCAGAGAGCAGTACTTC.

About this clone itself: Other DNA sequences in this sample translate to the same CDR3. The genes are TRBV18 and TRBJ2-3, with 9 bases fitting TRBD1. The CDR3 totals 15 residues. Unmatched junction bases numbered 3, after V lost 3 bases and J lost 2 bases. Germline CDR1 is KGHSH and CDR2 is LQKENI. CDR3 bases: TGTGCCAGCTCACCCGGGACAGGGTCCACAGATACGCAGTATTTT. The encoded protein is CASSPGTGSTDTQYF.

This chain joins TRBV19 and TRBJ2-3, with 11 bases matching TRBD1. CDR1 is LNHDA, CDR2 SQIVND, per germline (reference sequence). CDR3 length: 14 residues. Trimming removed 6 bases from V and 8 bases from J; junction bases left unmatched: 7. CDR3 DNA: TGTGCCAGTAGCCCGGGACAGGGGGACGTTACGCAGTATTTT. Translation gives CASSPGQGDVTQYF.

The chain recombines TRBV4-1 with TRBJ1-1; 9 nucleotides agree with TRBD1. There are 15 residues in the CDR3. Germline-derived CDR1 and CDR2 are MGHRA and YSYEKL. With V trimmed by 4 bases and J by 1 base, 4 bases remained unmatched. The CDR3 nucleotides read TGCGCCAGCAGCCCCCGGGACAGGGAGAACACTGAAGCTTTCTTT. It yields the protein CASSPRDRENTEAFF.

The rearrangement joins TRBV7-2 to TRBJ2-1, with 8 bases fitting TRBD1. CDR1 and CDR2 (germline): SGHTA, FQGNSA. This CDR3 region has 15 residues. The junction had 6 bases not matched to a gene; V was cut back by 6 bases and J by 2 bases. The DNA of the CDR3 is TGTGCCAGCAGTGGACAGGGTTCTACCTACAATGAGCAGTTCTTC. The encoded protein is CASSGQGSTYNEQFF.

This clone appeared a single time. The V call is TRBV7-7, the J call TRBJ2-3, with 7 positions matching TRBD1. CDR3 length: 15 amino acids. CDR1 SSHAT and CDR2 FNYEAQ come from the germline V gene (reference sequence). The V segment lost 1 base and the J segment 2 bases; nucleotides outside the gene matches: 3. The CDR3 DNA reads as TGTGCCAGCAGCTTAGTGACAGGGCCCACAGATACGCAGTATTTT. The encoded protein is CASSLVTGPTDTQYF.

This chain links TRBV5-4 with TRBJ2-3; weak D call: TRBD2 (6 bases). There are 13 residues in the CDR3. V dropped 3 bases and J dropped 7 bases, with 12 bases sitting between them. Germline CDR1 reads SGHNT; CDR2 reads YYREEE (reference sequence). The CDR3, as DNA: TGTGCCAGCAGCTGGAGGGGCCCCAATACGCAGTATTTT. Residues: CASSWRGPNTQYF.

The CDR3 loop is CSAGQGYTQYF. The CDR3 DNA follows: TGCAGTGCTGGACAGGGGTATACGCAGTATTTT. This rearrangement joins TRBV20-1 to TRBJ2-3; 9 nucleotides match TRBD1. Unmatched junction bases numbered 1, after V lost 5 bases and J lost 7 bases. The CDR3 length is 11 residues. Germline loops: CDR1 DFQATT, CDR2 SNEGSKA (reference sequence).

The J gene is TRBJ2-2, the V gene TRBV13; 10 bases are a match to TRBD2. From germline, CDR1 is PRHDT and CDR2 FYEKMQ (reference sequence). The CDR3 contains 18 residues. V was pared by 6 bases and J by 3 bases, with 13 bases of the junction left unmatched. CDR3 sequence reads: CASSPDQGLAAYTGELFF. CDR3 sequence (DNA): TGTGCCAGCAGTCCGGACCAAGGACTAGCGGCTTACACCGGGGAGCTGTTTTTT. Complete variable domain (other parts from reference TRBV13 and TRBJ2-2): AAGVIQSPRHLIKEKRETATLKCYPIPRHDTVYWYQQGPGQDPQFLISFYEKMQSDKGSIPDRFSAQQFSDYHSELNMSSLELGDSALYFCASSPDQGLAAYTGELFFGEGSRLTVL.

The rearrangement uses TRBV21-1 and TRBJ1-1; TRBD1 reflects the table's D call only, with no check against the DNA. TRBV21-1 is a pseudogene segment. CDR3 length: 18 residues. The CDR3 region has the DNA TGTGCCAGCAGCACAGGGGGACAGGGGGCTCATGAGTACACTGAAGCTTTCTTT. Translation: CASSTGGQGAHEYTEAFF.